This TCR beta chain was observed in a study of cytomegalovirus exposure and HLA in healthy donors. The study, taken as a whole, reports: There was a cluster of highly shared sequence variants that was likely a sequencing artifact.

Note on this clone: Its cognate antigen is unknown.

Researchers ran the PCR with 60 Vbeta and 13 Jbeta primers. Profiled with immunoSEQ multiplex PCR; TCRdb holds only in-frame clones, not every one. The table records 200,000 or so clones, around 81% of them present only once. Source material: PBMCs. This TCR was sampled from a woman aged 18-29 years in good health and CMV-seropositive.

The CDR3 nucleotides read TGTGCCAGCAATCCGGGGGGGTCGGGCACTGAAGCTTTCTTT. Translation gives CASNPGGSGTEAFF. The chain has TRBV7-8 and TRBJ1-1; weak D call: TRBD1 (5 bases). CDR1 and CDR2 from the germline V gene are SGHVS and FQNEAQ. This CDR3 has 14 residues. Trimming left V 7 bases short and J 4 bases short, with 16 bases between.